These 6 T cell receptor beta chains share one sample of origin, sequenced in a study of radiation and T cells in renal cell carcinoma. Time point in this sample: blood 2 weeks post-SBRT. Specified treatment: 15 Gy SBRT to primary tumor, nephrectomy 4 weeks later. Assay: immunoSEQ multiplex PCR; the TCRdb copy retains only in-frame clones and omits some. Counted here are more than 20,000 clones, about 84% occurring once; the ten biggest clones make up approximately 32%. The source material was blood, sampled from a patient whose treatment included radiotherapy and nephrectomy. The receptors were sampled from a man in his fifties or sixties with renal cell carcinoma.

The chain recombines TRBV5-4 with TRBJ2-3; tentatively, D is TRBD2 (5 bases). The CDR3 covers 16 residues. V shed 7 bases and J shed 2 bases, with 20 bases lying between them. Per the germline V gene, CDR1 is SGHNT and CDR2 is YYREEE (reference sequence). CDR3 loop: CASAASTRHYTDTQYF. CDR3 bases: TGTGCCAGCGCGGCCTCCACTAGGCACTACACAGATACGCAGTATTTT. The whole variable domain, remainder taken from reference TRBV5-4 and TRBJ2-3, is ETGVTQSPTHLIKTRGQQVTLRCSSQSGHNTVSWYQQALGQGPQFIFQYYREEENGRGNFPPRFSGLQFPNYSSELNVNALELDDSALYLCASAASTRHYTDTQYFGPGTRLTVL.

This chain links TRBV30 with TRBJ1-5; a weak D match, TRBD1 (5 bases). V lost 4 bases to trimming and J lost 6 bases, with 13 bases between them. The CDR3 covers 13 residues. Germline V CDR1 and CDR2: GTSNPN, SVGIG (reference sequence). Here the CDR3 DNA reads TGTGCCTGGAAGGACGGGAGGGGTCAGCCCCAGCATTTT. Its translation: CAWKDGRGQPQHF.

The chain recombines TRBV4-3 with TRBJ2-7, with D possibly matching TRBD1 (6 bases). The V and J ends lost 0 bases and 4 bases respectively, with 16 bases between them. The germline gives CDR1 LGHNA, CDR2 YSLEER. The CDR3 is 16 amino acids. CDR3 in amino acids: CASSQEGGESLYEQYF. DNA of the CDR3: TGCGCCAGCAGCCAAGAAGGGGGAGAAAGCCTTTACGAGCAGTACTTC.

Written as DNA, the CDR3 is TGCGCCAGCAGTCTTGACAGTATGATTACCGGGGAGCTGTTTTTT. It encodes CASSLDSMITGELFF. V gene TRBV5-1 combines with J gene TRBJ2-2; TRBD1 is a possible D gene (5 bases). This CDR3 region has 15 residues. Looked up from germline, CDR1 is SGHRS and CDR2 is YFSETQ. V lost 5 bases to trimming and J lost 5 bases, with 16 bases between them.

The table lists this clone with a few counts. V usage is TRBV5-1 and J usage is TRBJ2-7, with 9 bases identical to TRBD1. Trimming removed 4 bases from V and 2 bases from J; junction bases left unmatched: 4. Per the germline V gene, CDR1 is SGHRS and CDR2 is YFSETQ. The CDR3 has 14 residues. The CDR3 reads CASSPGTGTYEQYF. CDR3 in DNA: TGCGCCAGCAGCCCCGGGACAGGGACCTACGAGCAGTACTTC.

This sequence joins TRBV9 and TRBJ2-2; no reliable D call. Trimming removed 2 bases from V and 6 bases from J, with 8 bases in between. Germline lookup yields CDR1 SGDLS and CDR2 YYNGEE. The CDR3 is 13 residues long. The CDR3 nucleotides read TGTGCCAGCAGCGTCTTCGGCTCCGGGGAGCTGTTTTTT. Protein sequence: CASSVFGSGELFF.